This TCR beta chain was sequenced in a study of T cells in Graves' hyperthyroidism and ophthalmopathy. Per germline, CDR1 KGHSH and CDR2 LQKENI. The CDR3 extends over 16 amino acids. Trimming took 3 bases from V and 7 from J; bases not matched to a gene: 6. TCR beta CDR3 region amplification was performed from RNA transcripts. With the HTBI primer set, the TCR CDR3 went through a first round of RT-PCR. A single record per CDR3 protein comes from TCRdb applying MiXCR to the multiplex PCR reads. There are a few hundred thousand distinct CDR3 sequences in the sample; under 20% occur only once, and under 20% lies in the top ten.

The origin of this receptor is a woman aged 18-29 years with Graves' ophthalmopathy. The chain employs TRBV18 and TRBJ2-2; 12 nucleotides agree with TRBD2. Sequencing used blood. The CDR3 protein is CASSPRLAGDGGELFF. CDR3 DNA sequence: TGTGCCAGCTCACCGAGACTAGCGGGAGATGGCGGGGAGCTGTTTTTT.